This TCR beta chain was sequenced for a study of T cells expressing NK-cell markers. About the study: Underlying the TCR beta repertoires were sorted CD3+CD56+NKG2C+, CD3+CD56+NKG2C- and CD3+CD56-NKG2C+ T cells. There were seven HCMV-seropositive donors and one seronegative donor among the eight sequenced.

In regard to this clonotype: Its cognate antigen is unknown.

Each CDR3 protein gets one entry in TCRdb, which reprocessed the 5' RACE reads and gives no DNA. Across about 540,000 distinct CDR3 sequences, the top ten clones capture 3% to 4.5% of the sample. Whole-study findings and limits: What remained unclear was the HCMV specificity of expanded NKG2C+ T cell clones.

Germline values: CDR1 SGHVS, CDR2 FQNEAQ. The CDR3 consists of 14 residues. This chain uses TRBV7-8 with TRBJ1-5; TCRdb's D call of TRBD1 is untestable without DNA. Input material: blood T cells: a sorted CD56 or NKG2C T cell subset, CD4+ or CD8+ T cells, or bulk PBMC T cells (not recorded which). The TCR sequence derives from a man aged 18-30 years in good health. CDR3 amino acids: CASSVGTGPQPQHF.